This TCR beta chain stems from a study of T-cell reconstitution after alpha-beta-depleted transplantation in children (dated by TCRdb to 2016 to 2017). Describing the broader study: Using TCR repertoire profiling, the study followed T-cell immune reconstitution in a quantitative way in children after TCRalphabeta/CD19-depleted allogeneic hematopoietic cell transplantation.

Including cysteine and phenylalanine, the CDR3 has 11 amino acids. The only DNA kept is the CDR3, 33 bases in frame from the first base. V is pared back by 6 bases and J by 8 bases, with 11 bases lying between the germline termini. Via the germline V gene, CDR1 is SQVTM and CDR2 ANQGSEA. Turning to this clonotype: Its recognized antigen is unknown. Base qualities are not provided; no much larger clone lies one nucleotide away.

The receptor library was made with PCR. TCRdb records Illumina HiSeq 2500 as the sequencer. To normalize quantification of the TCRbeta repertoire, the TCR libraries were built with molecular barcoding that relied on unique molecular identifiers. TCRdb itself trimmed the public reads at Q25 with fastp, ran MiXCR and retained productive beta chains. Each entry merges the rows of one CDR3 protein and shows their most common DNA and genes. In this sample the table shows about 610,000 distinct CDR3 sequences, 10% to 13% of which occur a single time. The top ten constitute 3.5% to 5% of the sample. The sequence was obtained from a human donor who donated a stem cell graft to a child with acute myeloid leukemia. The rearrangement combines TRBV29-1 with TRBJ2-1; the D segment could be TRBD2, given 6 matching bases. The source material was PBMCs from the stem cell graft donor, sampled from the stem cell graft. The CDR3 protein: CSVGTVHEQFF. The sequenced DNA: TGCAGCGTCGGGACTGTCCATGAGCAGTTCTTC.